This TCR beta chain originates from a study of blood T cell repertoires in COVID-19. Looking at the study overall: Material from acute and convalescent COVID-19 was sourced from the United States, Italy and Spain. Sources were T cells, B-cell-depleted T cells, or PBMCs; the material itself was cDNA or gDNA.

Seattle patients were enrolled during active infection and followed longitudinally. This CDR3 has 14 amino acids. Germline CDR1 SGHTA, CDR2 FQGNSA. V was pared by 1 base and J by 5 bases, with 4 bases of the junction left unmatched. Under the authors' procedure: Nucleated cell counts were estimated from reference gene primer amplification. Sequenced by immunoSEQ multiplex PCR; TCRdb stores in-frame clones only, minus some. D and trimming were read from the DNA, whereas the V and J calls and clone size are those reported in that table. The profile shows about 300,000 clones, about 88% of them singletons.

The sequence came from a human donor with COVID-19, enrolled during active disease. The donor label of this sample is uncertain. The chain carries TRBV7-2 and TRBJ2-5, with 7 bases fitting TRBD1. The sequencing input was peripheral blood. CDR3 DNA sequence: TGTGCCAGCAGCTTAGGCAGGGGGAGTGAGACCCAGTACTTC. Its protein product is CASSLGRGSETQYF.